This is a list of T cell receptor beta chains from one sample in a study of blood T cell repertoires in COVID-19. Here immunoSEQ multiplex PCR was the method, and the copy in TCRdb shows in-frame clones only, minus some. The sample comprises about 260,000 clones, around 89% of which are singletons, and approximately 4% rests with the top ten. The material sequenced was PBMCs or T cells enriched from blood (not recorded which). These receptors all come from a woman in her twenties or thirties with acute COVID-19. The CDR3 runs from the conserved cysteine through the conserved F or W. D genes are given only for firm matches. Clone sizes are given selectively: once, few, many, or a class where the clone is expanded.

TRBV28	TRBD1	TRBJ1-1	few	CASSEGWTGTNTEAFF	TGTGCCAGCAGTGAAGGCTGGACAGGGACGAACACTGAAGCTTTCTTT
TRBV6-1	TRBD1	TRBJ2-7	once	CASREGWQGAYEQYF	TGTGCCAGCAGGGAAGGCTGGCAGGGGGCCTACGAGCAGTACTTC
TRBV6-5	TRBD2	TRBJ2-1	.	CASGGLAVSYNEQFF	TGTGCCAGCGGGGGACTAGCGGTCTCCTACAATGAGCAGTTCTTC
TRBV28	.	TRBJ1-3	.	CASSQPGGGNTIYF	TGTGCCAGCAGTCAACCTGGAGGGGGAAACACCATATATTTT
TRBV4-1	TRBD1	TRBJ1-1	.	CASSQTGVAEAFF	TGCGCCAGCAGCCAGACAGGGGTGGCTGAAGCTTTCTTT
TRBV29-1	TRBD1	TRBJ1-4	.	CSVVGTGGEKLFF	TGCAGCGTTGTAGGGACAGGGGGTGAAAAACTGTTTTTT
TRBV19	TRBD1	TRBJ1-5	.	CASSDRGANQPQHF	TGTGCCAGTAGTGACAGGGGCGCCAATCAGCCCCAGCATTTT
TRBV28	.	TRBJ1-4	.	CASSSGENNEKLFF	TGTGCCAGCAGTTCGGGGGAAAACAATGAAAAACTGTTTTTT
TRBV13	.	TRBJ1-1	.	CASSLVAGTEAFF	TGTGCCAGCAGCTTGGTAGCTGGCACTGAAGCTTTCTTT
TRBV7-9	TRBD2	TRBJ2-1	.	CASSTPSSGSYNEQFF	TGTGCCAGCAGCACCCCGTCTAGCGGGAGCTACAATGAGCAGTTCTTC
TRBV7-8	TRBD1	TRBJ1-5	few	CASSPGTGLGREGPQHF	TGTGCCAGCAGCCCTGGGACAGGGTTGGGAAGGGAGGGTCCCCAGCATTTT
TRBV19	TRBD2	TRBJ2-7	.	CASSIGLAGEQYF	TGTGCCAGTAGTATAGGACTAGCTGGGGAGCAGTACTTC
TRBV6-5	.	TRBJ2-7	once	CASGREIFYEQYF	TGTGCCAGCGGGCGGGAAATATTTTACGAGCAGTACTTC
TRBV7-2	TRBD1	TRBJ2-3	.	CASSSQGVDTQYF	TGTGCCAGCAGCTCCCAGGGGGTGGATACGCAGTATTTT
TRBV2	.	TRBJ2-7	once	CASRQTDSSYEQYF	TGTGCCAGCAGGCAGACAGATAGCTCCTACGAGCAGTACTTC
TRBV4-1	.	TRBJ1-3	.	CASSQDRRGNTIYF	TGCGCCAGCAGCCAAGATCGGAGGGGCAACACCATATATTTT
TRBV9	TRBD2	TRBJ2-1	.	CASSPPLAGANNEQFF	TGTGCCAGCAGCCCGCCACTAGCGGGGGCCAACAATGAGCAGTTCTTC
TRBV6-5	.	TRBJ2-7	.	CASSYSRLERGYEQYF	TGTGCCAGCAGTTACTCCCGCCTAGAACGGGGCTACGAGCAGTACTTC
TRBV27	TRBD1	TRBJ2-7	once	CASSYGTGARYEQYF	TGTGCCAGCAGTTACGGGACAGGCGCCCGGTACGAGCAGTACTTC
TRBV9	.	TRBJ2-7	.	CASSGEQYNEQYF	TGTGCCAGCAGCGGAGAACAGTACAACGAGCAGTACTTC
TRBV5-1	TRBD2	TRBJ2-3	.	CASSTLAGTGTDTQYF	TGCGCCAGCAGCACCTTAGCGGGAACCGGCACAGATACGCAGTATTTT
TRBV10-3	.	TRBJ2-7	.	CAISEMLVAYEQYF	TGTGCCATCAGTGAGATGTTGGTAGCCTACGAGCAGTACTTC
TRBV5-4	TRBD1	TRBJ2-2	.	CASGDRENSGELFF	TGTGCCAGCGGGGACAGGGAGAACTCCGGGGAGCTGTTTTTT
TRBV7-2	TRBD1	TRBJ1-6	.	CASSPTGSSYNSPLHF	TGTGCCAGCAGCCCGACAGGGAGCTCCTATAATTCACCCCTCCACTTT
TRBV12-3/TRBV12-4	.	TRBJ2-5	.	CASSRTATETQYF	TGTGCCAGCAGTAGGACAGCTACAGAGACCCAGTACTTC
TRBV4-2	.	TRBJ1-4	.	CASSQAGKAATNEKLFF	TGTGCCAGCAGCCAAGCAGGAAAGGCTGCAACTAATGAAAAACTGTTTTTT
TRBV7-9	.	TRBJ2-7	few	CASSSTDLEGNYEQYF	TGTGCCAGCAGCTCCACGGACTTGGAGGGGAACTACGAGCAGTACTTC
TRBV9	TRBD1	TRBJ2-3	.	CASSGTRGPTDTQYF	TGTGCCAGCAGCGGTACCAGGGGGCCCACAGATACGCAGTATTTT
TRBV7-2	.	TRBJ1-5	.	CASSLALGARQPQHF	TGTGCCAGCAGCTTAGCGCTAGGGGCGCGTCAGCCCCAGCATTTT
TRBV15	.	TRBJ2-1	once	CATKNSGNFYNEQFF	TGTGCCACCAAGAACAGCGGCAATTTCTACAATGAGCAGTTCTTC
TRBV6-2/TRBV6-3	.	TRBJ2-3	once	CASSSLWSSSTDTQYF	TGTGCCAGCAGCTCTTTATGGAGCTCTAGCACAGATACGCAGTATTTT
TRBV24-1	TRBD1	TRBJ2-7	.	CATSDPDRGQYF	TGTGCCACCAGTGACCCCGACAGGGGACAGTACTTC
TRBV20-1	TRBD2	TRBJ2-7	.	CSASTASGSYEQYF	TGCAGTGCTAGTACGGCTAGCGGGAGTTACGAGCAGTACTTC
TRBV27	.	TRBJ1-2	.	CASSRSRTNYGYTF	TGTGCCAGCAGTCGAAGCAGGACAAACTATGGCTACACCTTC
TRBV28	TRBD2	TRBJ2-1	.	CASTTSGSLSMNEQFF	TGTGCCAGCACGACTAGCGGGAGTCTTTCAATGAATGAGCAGTTCTTC
TRBV6-1	TRBD1	TRBJ2-4	few	CASSEATGEAKNIQYF	TGTGCCAGCAGTGAAGCGACAGGGGAGGCCAAAAACATTCAGTACTTC
TRBV5-8	TRBD2	TRBJ2-5	.	CASSPGTRGETQYF	TGTGCCAGCAGCCCCGGGACTAGAGGGGAGACCCAGTACTTC
TRBV28	TRBD2	TRBJ2-3	.	CASSFPSGGPSTDTQYF	TGTGCCAGCAGTTTTCCTAGCGGGGGGCCTAGCACAGATACGCAGTATTTT
TRBV5-1	TRBD2	TRBJ2-3	.	CASSRGVAEITDTQYF	TGCGCCAGCAGCCGGGGGGTAGCGGAAATTACAGATACGCAGTATTTT
TRBV5-8	TRBD1	TRBJ1-4	.	CASSLSGTGVLNEKLFF	TGTGCCAGCAGCTTGAGCGGGACAGGGGTCCTTAATGAAAAACTGTTTTTT
TRBV28	TRBD1	TRBJ2-1	.	CASSTPGQGNNEQFF	TGTGCCAGCAGCACCCCGGGACAGGGGAACAATGAGCAGTTCTTC
TRBV24-1	.	TRBJ2-7	once	CATSARTADYEQYF	TGTGCCACCAGTGCCCGGACAGCGGACTACGAGCAGTACTTC
TRBV4-1	.	TRBJ2-7	.	CASSYRGAEVNEQYF	TGCGCCAGCAGCTATCGGGGGGCAGAGGTAAACGAGCAGTACTTC
TRBV15	.	TRBJ2-7	.	CATARSEGGYAYEQYF	TGTGCCACCGCCCGGAGTGAGGGCGGCTACGCCTACGAGCAGTACTTC
TRBV10-3	TRBD1	TRBJ1-5	.	CAISGQGFSQPQHF	TGTGCCATCAGTGGACAGGGCTTTAGTCAGCCCCAGCATTTT
TRBV4-1	.	TRBJ2-7	.	CASSQAGTRSAYEQYF	TGCGCCAGCAGCCAAGCCGGGACACGGTCCGCCTACGAGCAGTACTTC
TRBV3-1/TRBV3-2	TRBD2	TRBJ2-2	.	CASSQLAGNTGELFF	TGTGCCAGCAGCCAACTAGCGGGGAACACCGGGGAGCTGTTTTTT
TRBV3-1/TRBV3-2	.	TRBJ2-5	.	CASSPRIGREEETQYF	TGTGCCAGCAGCCCCCGGATCGGACGGGAAGAAGAGACCCAGTACTTC
TRBV6-6	.	TRBJ2-3	.	CASSHFPADPDTQYF	TGTGCCAGCAGCCACTTCCCAGCGGACCCAGATACGCAGTATTTT